A single sample gave rise to the 29 T cell receptor beta chains below, sequenced in a study of cytomegalovirus exposure and HLA in healthy donors. Method: immunoSEQ multiplex PCR; TCRdb's copy keeps in-frame clones and lacks some. The table has almost 200,000 clones, about 81% seen once; the top ten hold 1% to 1.5%. Sample: PBMCs. The receptors come from a woman in her 30s in good health and CMV-seronegative.

The chain has TRBV28 and TRBJ2-1; tentative D call: TRBD2 (6 bases). V gave up 1 base and J gave up 8 bases, with 18 bases separating them. Germline-derived CDR1 and CDR2 are MDHEN and SYDVKM. The CDR3 spans 16 residues. The CDR3 loop reads CASSLLTRGRWDEQFF. CDR3 sequence (DNA): TGTGCCAGCAGTTTATTGACGCGGGGAAGATGGGATGAGCAGTTCTTC.

This chain links TRBV2 with TRBJ1-1; D possibly corresponds to TRBD1 (6 bases). Deletions cut 6 bases from V and 3 bases from J, with 17 bases between. Germline V gene data show CDR1 as SNHLY and CDR2 as FYNNEI. The CDR3 is made up of 15 amino acids. As DNA, the CDR3 is TGTGCCAGCAGGGACCCTAGGACAGCCTACACTGAAGCTTTCTTT. Translating gives CASRDPRTAYTEAFF.

This clone was counted between two and nine times. J is TRBJ1-4 and V is TRBV7-6; D is uncertain. CDR1 SGHVS and CDR2 FNYEAQ come from the germline V gene. CDR3 length: 12 residues. Trimming shortened V by 3 bases and J by 8 bases, and 7 bases separated the two germline ends. CDR3 amino acids: CASSFPGEKLFF. The CDR3 coding sequence is TGTGCCAGCAGCTTTCCCGGGGAAAAACTGTTTTTT.

This chain connects TRBV6-1 to TRBJ2-7; the match to TRBD1 covers 7 bases. The trim removed 4 bases at V and 4 bases at J, leaving 10 bases unmatched. Germline V CDR1 and CDR2: MNHNS, SASEGT. This CDR3 contains 15 residues. CDR3 residues: CASSVEGAPPYEQYF. DNA for the CDR3: TGTGCCAGCAGTGTAGAGGGGGCCCCCCCATACGAGCAGTACTTC.

This clone has a handful of counts. V gene TRBV9 combines with J gene TRBJ1-6; no definite D call. Germline V gene sequence: CDR1 SGDLS, CDR2 YYNGEE. The CDR3 consists of 15 residues. V was pared by 4 bases and J by 0 bases, with 8 bases between. CDR3 in amino acids: CASSPRSSYNSPLHF. In DNA, the CDR3 is TGTGCCAGCAGCCCCCGTAGCTCCTATAATTCACCCCTCCACTTT.

In this sample, this clone turned up once. The chain has TRBV5-1 and TRBJ2-3; 9 nucleotides line up with TRBD1. CDR3 size: 16 residues. V trimming: 2 bases; J trimming: 5 bases; junction bases outside the gene matches: 9. Germline V CDR1 and CDR2: SGHRS, YFSETQ. CDR3 DNA: TGCGCCAGCAGCTTACCGGGACAGGGTTTCGAAGATACGCAGTATTTT. Translation: CASSLPGQGFEDTQYF.

This clone turned up a few times. The chain combines TRBV7-9 with TRBJ1-1, with D perhaps TRBD1 (5 bases). The germline CDR1 and CDR2 sequences are SEHNR and FQNEAQ (reference sequence). The CDR3 sequence is 15 residues long. The V and J ends lost 1 base and 5 bases respectively, with 14 bases between them. CDR3 residues: CASSLGGPTFTEAFF. CDR3 DNA: TGTGCCAGCAGCTTAGGGGGCCCCACCTTTACTGAAGCTTTCTTT.

V is TRBV28 and J is TRBJ1-5; D is uncertain. V was trimmed by 6 bases and J by 6 bases, leaving 6 bases between them. CDR3 length equals 11 residues. Looked up from germline, CDR1 is MDHEN and CDR2 is SYDVKM. Here the CDR3 reads CASSTFQPQHF. In DNA, the CDR3 is TGTGCCAGCAGCACATTTCAGCCCCAGCATTTT.

This sequence joins TRBV28 and TRBJ2-1; no clear D. V was cut by 5 bases and J by 4 bases, with 6 bases left in between. This CDR3 has 12 residues. Germline V CDR1 and CDR2: MDHEN, SYDVKM. The CDR3 sequence is CASSIDYNEQFF. For the CDR3, the DNA is TGTGCCAGCAGTATAGATTACAATGAGCAGTTCTTC.

This chain joins TRBV10-1 and TRBJ1-1; no clear D gene. The CDR3 covers 14 residues. The germline V and J ends were trimmed by 1 base and 5 bases, with 11 bases remaining between them. The germline V gene has CDR1 WNHNN and CDR2 SYGVQD (reference sequence). CDR3 sequence: CASSEYRGRTEAFF. CDR3 nucleotide sequence: TGCGCCAGCAGTGAGTATCGGGGAAGGACTGAAGCTTTCTTT.

The chain employs TRBV10-1 and TRBJ2-7; 9 bases agree with TRBD1. This CDR3 contains 18 residues. The V and J ends lost 3 bases and 1 base, in that order; junction bases with no gene match: 13. CDR1 is WNHNN, CDR2 SYGVQD, per germline (reference sequence). This chain's CDR3 is CASSDRLGGQGSSYEQYF. CDR3 nucleotides: TGCGCCAGCAGTGACAGGTTGGGGGGACAGGGAAGTTCCTACGAGCAGTACTTC.

The rearrangement uses TRBV4-2 and TRBJ2-7; the match to TRBD1 covers 8 bases. The CDR3 sequence is 16 residues long. Germline assignment: CDR1 LGHNA and CDR2 YNFKEQ. V lost 0 bases and J lost 4; bases outside the gene matches: 8. This CDR3 reads CASSQDNADRAYEQYF. The CDR3 nucleotides are TGTGCCAGCAGCCAAGATAACGCGGACAGGGCTTACGAGCAGTACTTC.

This sequence joins TRBV4-2 and TRBJ2-3; 10 positions match TRBD2. Germline V gives CDR1 LGHNA, CDR2 YNFKEQ. The CDR3 is 15 amino acids. J gave up 0 bases and V 5 bases, and 2 bases lay outside the gene matches. Here the CDR3 DNA reads TGTGCCAGCAGCGAGCGGGAGGGGAGCACAGATACGCAGTATTTT. Translated, it gives CASSEREGSTDTQYF.

A few counts support this clone. The chain has TRBV7-2 and TRBJ1-1, with 12 bases fitting TRBD1. V trimming: 1 base; J trimming: 1 base; junction bases outside the gene matches: 4. The CDR3 extends over 17 amino acids. Germline lookup yields CDR1 SGHTA and CDR2 FQGNSA. CDR3 loop: CASSLGDRGRANTEAFF. The CDR3 coding sequence is TGTGCCAGCAGCTTAGGGGACAGGGGGCGGGCGAACACTGAAGCTTTCTTT.

The rearrangement uses TRBV6-5 and TRBJ1-1; a weak D match, TRBD1 (6 bases). The CDR3 contains 14 residues. With 0 bases removed from V and 4 bases from J, the gap between germline ends came to 9 bases. The germline V gene encodes CDR1 MNHEY and CDR2 SVGAGI. The CDR3, as DNA: TGTGCCAGCAGTTACTCGACAGGACTCACTGAAGCTTTCTTT. This gives the protein CASSYSTGLTEAFF.

This chain links TRBV5-6 with TRBJ1-5; TRBD1 matches at 9 bases. The CDR3 loop spans 16 amino acids. J gave up 7 bases and V 4 bases, and 12 bases lay outside the gene matches. Germline lookup yields CDR1 SGHDT and CDR2 YYEEEE. CDR3 sequence: CASSPGQGGPRQPQHF. DNA for the CDR3: TGTGCCAGCAGCCCGGGACAGGGAGGTCCCAGGCAGCCCCAGCATTTT.

The chain is built from TRBV30 and TRBJ2-7; 8 nucleotides align to TRBD2. In germline, CDR1 is GTSNPN, CDR2 SVGIG (reference sequence). V was pared by 5 bases and J by 4 bases, with 13 bases of the junction left unmatched. The CDR3 loop spans 15 amino acids. The CDR3 loop is CAWGKPAGGTYEQYF. CDR3 coding DNA: TGTGCCTGGGGTAAGCCGGCGGGAGGTACGTACGAGCAGTACTTC. The full variable domain, with the rest looked up from reference TRBV30 and TRBJ2-7, is SQTIHQWPATLVQPVGSPLSLECTVEGTSNPNLYWYRQAAGRGLQLLFYSVGIGQISSEVPQNLSASRPQDRQFILSSKKLLLSDSGFYLCAWGKPAGGTYEQYFGPGTRLTVT.

Note on this clone: This sample also contains other DNA sequences that code for the same CDR3. V is TRBV9 and J is TRBJ2-7, with D perhaps matching TRBD2 (6 bases). CDR1 and CDR2 (germline): SGDLS, YYNGEE. This CDR3 comprises 14 residues. Trimming removed 0 bases from V and 0 bases from J, with 7 bases in between. Here the CDR3 reads CASSVGGDSYEQYF. CDR3 nucleotides: TGTGCCAGCAGCGTAGGCGGGGACTCCTACGAGCAGTACTTC.

J is TRBJ2-2 and V is TRBV29-1, with D tentatively TRBD1 (6 bases). The CDR3 runs to 12 residues. Trimming took off 7 bases at V and 6 bases at J, with 12 bases between the two ends. Germline CDR1 SQVTM, CDR2 ANQGSEA. CDR3 protein: CSAPQGSGELFF. For the CDR3, the DNA is TGCAGCGCCCCCCAGGGGTCCGGGGAGCTGTTTTTT.

V is TRBV7-9 and J is TRBJ1-4; D may be TRBD1 (5 bases). The CDR3 has 16 residues. V dropped 6 bases and J dropped 4 bases, with 18 bases sitting between them. Germline V gene lookup returns CDR1 SEHNR and CDR2 FQNEAQ (reference sequence). CDR3 region: CASSYRPRGGNEKLFF. CDR3 bases: TGTGCCAGCAGTTATAGACCAAGGGGTGGTAATGAAAAACTGTTTTTT.

The rearrangement joins TRBV9 to TRBJ2-3, with a possible D match to TRBD2 (6 bases). The CDR3 has 14 residues. V shed 0 bases and J shed 5 bases, with 10 bases lying between them. Germline loops: CDR1 SGDLS, CDR2 YYNGEE. The CDR3 spells CASSVVGGKDTQYF. DNA of the CDR3: TGTGCCAGCAGCGTAGTAGGAGGGAAAGATACGCAGTATTTT.

This chain uses TRBV5-1 with TRBJ2-5; TRBD2 might be the D (5 bases). The length of the CDR3 is 14 residues. Germline-derived CDR1 and CDR2 are SGHRS and YFSETQ. The ends were cut back, 4 bases at V and 5 bases at J, with 15 bases in the middle. CDR3 nucleotides: TGCGCCAGCAGCCAGGACTCCCCTCGGGAGACCCAGTACTTC. It codes for CASSQDSPRETQYF.

The chain employs TRBV14 and TRBJ2-7; tentative D call: TRBD1 (5 bases). The CDR3 is 14 residues long. V lost 0 bases and J 7 bases, leaving 13 bases between the germline ends. Germline CDR1 SGHDN, CDR2 FVKESK. CDR3 bases: TGTGCCAGCAGCCAAGATGGGGCGATCGGTGAGCAGTACTTC. This codes for CASSQDGAIGEQYF.

The rearrangement links TRBV12-5 to TRBJ2-1; the D is unclear. With 7 bases removed from V and 8 bases from J, the gap between germline ends came to 6 bases. The CDR3 is 10 amino acids. CDR1 and CDR2 (germline): LGHNT, FRNRAP. CDR3 DNA sequence: TGTGCTAGTGCCTTCGATGAGCAGTTCTTC. It codes for CASAFDEQFF.

The count of this clone is one. The chain is built from TRBV6-1 and TRBJ1-2; 7 positions match TRBD1. V gave up 6 bases and J gave up 4 bases; unmatched junction bases: 11. Germline V gene data show CDR1 as MNHNS and CDR2 as SASEGT. There are 15 residues in the CDR3. CDR3 amino acids: CASSGTAIEGYGYTF. The CDR3 nucleotides are TGTGCCAGCAGCGGGACAGCGATAGAGGGCTATGGCTACACCTTC.

The chain uses TRBV30 and TRBJ2-2; D is possibly TRBD1 (7 bases). This CDR3 comprises 13 residues. Per the germline V gene, CDR1 is GTSNPN and CDR2 is SVGIG (reference sequence). Trimming shortened V by 3 bases and J by 5 bases, and 10 bases separated the two germline ends. The chain's CDR3 is CAWSPGGTGELFF. The CDR3 region has the DNA TGTGCCTGGAGCCCAGGGGGGACCGGGGAGCTGTTTTTT.

The chain recombines TRBV30 with TRBJ2-4; tentatively, D is TRBD2 (7 bases). The CDR3 covers 15 residues. Germline assignment: CDR1 GTSNPN and CDR2 SVGIG (reference sequence). V lost 3 bases, J lost 0 bases, and 12 bases lay in between. The CDR3 region has the DNA TGTGCCTGGAGCGAGGGGGGGCTAGCCAAAAACATTCAGTACTTC. It translates to CAWSEGGLAKNIQYF.

The V gene is TRBV9, the J gene TRBJ2-5; TRBD2 aligns across 7 bases. Per the germline V gene, CDR1 is SGDLS and CDR2 is YYNGEE. CDR3 length equals 14 residues. The V gene end was trimmed by 1 base and the J gene end by 0 bases; junction bases not matched to a gene: 0. CDR3: CASSVSGDQETQYF. The CDR3 DNA reads TGTGCCAGCAGCGTAAGCGGGGACCAAGAGACCCAGTACTTC.

CDR3 in amino acids: CASSLVRGQNQPQHF. CDR3 DNA sequence: TGTGCCAGCAGCTTAGTCCGGGGACAGAATCAGCCCCAGCATTTT. The chain recombines TRBV7-4 with TRBJ1-5; 7 bases are shared with TRBD1. V dropped 1 base and J dropped 4; count of bases not matched to a gene: 4. The germline V gene encodes CDR1 SGHVT and CDR2 SQSDAQ. The CDR3 has 15 residues.